The clone carrying this TCR beta chain was recorded many times. Germline loops: CDR1 SGHRS, CDR2 YFSETQ. The CDR3 sequence is 15 residues long. Unmatched junction bases numbered 5, after V lost 1 base and J lost 1 base. This specimen belongs to a study of blood T cells in healthy people across ages. A second about 7 to 11 cycle PCR used barcoded and J-beta primers. TCRdb redid the calling of the 5' RACE reads with MiXCR, one entry per CDR3 protein. This table holds hundreds of thousands of distinct CDR3 sequences, approximately 30% found once. The sequenced sample consisted of blood. The clonotype comes from a woman of 80 years or more in good health. This chain joins TRBV5-1 and TRBJ2-7; 7 positions match TRBD1. The CDR3 bases are TGCGCCAGCAGCTTGAGTGGGACAGAGTCCTACGAGCAGTACTTC. Its protein product is CASSLSGTESYEQYF.